Following are 14 T cell receptor beta chains from one sample sequenced in a study of early T cells in non-severe SARS-CoV-2 infection. TCRdb reprocessed the 5' RACE reads with MiXCR, giving one entry per CDR3 protein. The sample includes over 45,000 distinct CDR3 sequences, about 5.6% of them seen just once. What was sequenced was whole blood. These receptors were collected from an adult who was a healthcare worker with PCR-confirmed SARS-CoV-2 infection or an uninfected control (not recorded which).

There are a few counts of this clonotype. The chain uses TRBV18 and TRBJ2-3; 9 positions agree with TRBD2. There are 15 residues in the CDR3. Germline CDR1 reads KGHSH; CDR2 reads LQKENI. J gave up 1 base and V 6 bases, and 5 bases lay outside the gene matches. CDR3 protein: CASSQLAGRTDTQYF. The CDR3 nucleotides read TGTGCCAGCTCGCAGCTAGCGGGACGCACAGATACGCAGTATTTT.

This clonotype was detected many times. The V and J genes are TRBV4-1 and TRBJ2-7; D is perhaps TRBD1 or TRBD2 (5 bases each). CDR1 and CDR2 from the germline V gene are MGHRA and YSYEKL. The V end lost 6 bases, the J end lost 4 bases, and 16 bases lay between the germline ends. This CDR3 is built from 14 residues. The CDR3 loop is CASSPSGRGYEQYF. CDR3 nucleotides: TGCGCCAGCAGTCCTTCAGGGAGAGGGTACGAGCAGTACTTC.

This clonotype has at least ten counts. The chain joins TRBV6-5 to TRBJ2-3; tentatively, D is TRBD2 (6 bases). The V gene lost 6 bases and the J gene lost 0 bases, with 19 bases spanning the gap. The CDR3 totals 17 residues. Germline V gene lookup returns CDR1 MNHEY and CDR2 SVGAGI. The DNA of the CDR3 is TGTGCCAGCAGCCGCCCCAGGGTAGCGGCGAGCACAGATACGCAGTATTTT. It codes for CASSRPRVAASTDTQYF.

This clonotype was detected many times. The chain couples TRBV24-1 to TRBJ2-3; D is perhaps TRBD1 (6 bases). With 4 bases removed from V and 6 bases from J, the gap between germline ends came to 10 bases. Germline-derived CDR1 and CDR2 are KGHDR and SFDVKD. This CDR3 has 13 residues. Written as DNA, the CDR3 is TGTGCCACCAGTGACTCAGGGGTGGATACGCAGTATTTT. This codes for CATSDSGVDTQYF.

This clonotype was counted ten times or more. The chain has TRBV28 and TRBJ2-5; TRBD2 agrees at 10 bases. Germline CDR1 reads MDHEN; CDR2 reads SYDVKM. The J segment lost 7 bases and the V segment lost 7 bases, leaving 12 bases of the junction unmatched. This CDR3 has 15 residues. CDR3 DNA: TGTGCCAGCACTTACAGCGGGGGGGCCCCGGGGACCCAGTACTTC. Residues: CASTYSGGAPGTQYF.

This clonotype was recorded at least ten times. V usage is TRBV5-1 and J usage is TRBJ1-2; 8 bases fit TRBD1. Germline V CDR1 and CDR2: SGHRS, YFSETQ. V lost 0 bases and J lost 6; bases outside the gene matches: 10. The CDR3 extends over 16 amino acids. The CDR3 reads CASSLGQGWPLDGYTF. In DNA form, the CDR3 reads TGCGCCAGCAGCTTGGGACAGGGGTGGCCGTTAGATGGCTACACCTTC.

Only a few counts were recorded for this clonotype. The V gene is TRBV11-2, the J gene TRBJ2-7; a possible D gene is TRBD1 (6 bases). Between the trimmed V and J ends, which lost 2 bases and 10 bases, there was a span of 12 bases. This CDR3 is 12 amino acids long. Per the germline V gene, CDR1 is SGHAT and CDR2 is FQNNGV. Here the CDR3 reads CASSLFRGAQYF. The CDR3 bases are TGTGCCAGCAGCTTATTCAGGGGTGCACAGTACTTC.

Note on this clonotype: A much bigger clone sits one base away, suggesting this may be a read error. This likely comes from a read error, as the CDR3 has no conserved phenylalanine or tryptophan at its end. The chain recombines TRBV7-8 with TRBJ2-3; D not resolved. This CDR3 is 14 amino acids long. Germline CDR1 SGHVS, CDR2 FQNEAQ. V was shortened by 5 bases and J by 6 bases, with 15 bases between the two germline ends. The CDR3 loop is CASSENPTRDTQYL. In nucleotides, the CDR3 is TGTGCCAGCAGCGAGAACCCTACCAGGGATACGCAGTATTTA.

The rearrangement uses TRBV3-1 and TRBJ2-3, with D possibly being TRBD2 (7 bases). The V end was cut by 2 bases, the J end by 3 bases, with 15 bases between. CDR1 is LGHDT and CDR2 is YNNKEL in the germline V gene (reference sequence). The CDR3 is 16 residues long. The CDR3 region has the DNA TGTGCCAGCAGCCAACGGGGGGCCTCTAGAACAGATACGCAGTATTTT. Its translation: CASSQRGASRTDTQYF.

By sample fraction, this clonotype is medium-sized. The chain links TRBV20-1 to TRBJ1-4; 7 bases agree with TRBD1. CDR3 length: 14 amino acids. The germline V gene encodes CDR1 DFQATT and CDR2 SNEGSKA (reference sequence). V shed 0 bases, J shed 8 bases, and the junction held 6 bases outside the gene matches. The chain's CDR3 is CSARDWTGWEKLFF. The CDR3 DNA reads as TGCAGTGCTAGAGATTGGACAGGTTGGGAAAAACTGTTTTTT.

This clonotype came up many times. This rearrangement joins TRBV29-1 to TRBJ2-7, with TRBD1 matching 7 bases. Germline CDR1 and CDR2: SQVTM and ANQGSEA. The V and J ends lost 8 bases and 2 bases, in that order; junction bases with no gene match: 21. CDR3 size: 17 residues. The DNA for the CDR3 is TGCAGCCCACTCTCCCGACAGGGCGAACCCCCCCCCTACGAGCAGTACTTC. This sequence encodes CSPLSRQGEPPPYEQYF.

This clonotype was counted at least ten times. Lacking the conserved final phenylalanine or tryptophan, this CDR3 likely reflects a read error. The V gene is TRBV11-1, the J gene TRBJ1-1, with D possibly TRBD1 on 5 matching bases. CDR3 length: 14 amino acids. Between the trimmed V and J ends, which lost 2 bases and 7 bases, there was a span of 14 bases. Germline CDR1 is SGHAT and CDR2 is FQDESV (reference sequence). The CDR3 sequence is CASSLISDRSEAFS. For the CDR3, the DNA is TGTGCCAGCAGCTTAATTTCAGACAGAAGTGAAGCTTTCTCT.

Ten or more counts support this clonotype. The chain carries TRBV2 and TRBJ2-2, with D uncertain. Germline loops: CDR1 SNHLY, CDR2 FYNNEI. The CDR3 spans 14 residues. The V end was cut by 1 base, the J end by 3 bases, with 6 bases between. In DNA form, the CDR3 reads TGTGCCAGCAGTGAAGACAGCCACACCGGGGAGCTGTTTTTT. Translating gives CASSEDSHTGELFF.

In this sample, this clonotype turned up many times. This chain links TRBV30 with TRBJ2-2; D might be TRBD1 (6 bases). This CDR3 has 15 residues. Germline CDR1 is GTSNPN and CDR2 is SVGIG (reference sequence). V shed 4 bases and J shed 3 bases, with 15 bases lying between them. The CDR3 DNA reads TGTGCCTGGACCTCAGGGGCAGGGGACACCGGGGAGCTGTTTTTT. It encodes CAWTSGAGDTGELFF.